This is a list of T cell receptor beta chains from one sample in a study of prognosis after radiotherapy for stage I lung cancer. TCRdb called the multiplex PCR reads again in MiXCR, with one record for every CDR3 protein. The sample has 20,000 to 30,000 distinct CDR3 sequences, roughly 40% seen once; the top ten hold about 30%. The sequences come from PBMCs, collected before or after stereotactic body radiation therapy (not recorded which). Every receptor here comes from a donor aged 50 or older with non-small cell lung cancer. CDR3s leave out the opening cysteine and the closing phenylalanine or tryptophan. Only part of the rows carry a size: once, few, many, or a class if the clone is expanded.

size	length	J	V	CDR3
-	11	TRBJ1-6	TRBV20-1	SARDLETSPLH
-	14	TRBJ2-3	TRBV6-5	ASSYRWRDGTDTQY
many	12	TRBJ2-1	TRBV9	ASTRGEFYNEQF
-	13	TRBJ1-1	TRBV7-2	ASRGTGGINTEAF
many	12	TRBJ2-3	TRBV5-4	ASSSGGGQGTQY
-	13	TRBJ1-2	TRBV19	ASRGLDRGGYGYT
-	12	TRBJ1-4	TRBV5-6	ASSLVGAYEKLF
many	11	TRBJ2-5	TRBV28	ASSSLGGETQY
medium-sized	12	TRBJ2-1	TRBV7-8	ANAVGTKYNEQF
many	9	TRBJ2-1	TRBV2	ASSLRNEQF
-	13	TRBJ1-1	TRBV2	ASSASDGLNTEAF
-	12	TRBJ2-7	TRBV7-8	ASSLLIQDGEQY
many	10	TRBJ2-7	TRBV12-3/TRBV12-4	ASAGGSYEQY
many	13	TRBJ2-3	TRBV25-1	ASSQDRGSTDTQY
many	13	TRBJ1-1	TRBV5-1	ASSSGMPMNTEAF
-	13	TRBJ1-2	TRBV6-2/TRBV6-3	ASSDSGTGWYGYT
-	14	TRBJ2-3	TRBV27	ASSRPRDRGRDTQY
many	11	TRBJ2-1	TRBV11-2	ASSLGGQGEQF
many	11	TRBJ1-6	TRBV27	ASKQTDNSPLH
many	13	TRBJ1-6	TRBV20-1	SARVPGQQSSPLH
many	10	TRBJ1-1	TRBV10-2	ASAPGDTEAF
many	12	TRBJ2-2	TRBV6-5	ASSYPARSGELF
many	13	TRBJ2-1	TRBV18	ASSQLAGASYEQF
-	10	TRBJ2-3	TRBV5-1	ASRQGTDTQY
-	18	TRBJ2-3	TRBV6-2/TRBV6-3	ASSYLVWVTGGESTDTQY
many	11	TRBJ2-3	TRBV6-2/TRBV6-3	ASSQPGTRTQY
many	15	TRBJ2-3	TRBV24-1	ATSDPAQGTFTDTQY
-	12	TRBJ2-2	TRBV7-9	ASELVRNTGELF
many	11	TRBJ2-7	TRBV6-1	ASSEASGTLLM
-	12	TRBJ2-3	TRBV20-1	SALGREGIDTQY
-	11	TRBJ2-3	TRBV6-1	ASSAQFTDTQY
many	11	TRBJ2-2	TRBV12-3/TRBV12-4	ASSRGETGELF
many	11	TRBJ2-3	TRBV9	ASSLSDTDTQY
many	10	TRBJ1-2	TRBV12-3/TRBV12-4	ASSSGTYGYT
-	11	TRBJ1-2	TRBV5-1	ASTLSRGNGYT
many	13	TRBJ2-2	TRBV10-3	AISEGVWNTGELF
-	12	TRBJ1-6	TRBV14	ASSQEWDNSTLH
medium-sized	11	TRBJ1-2	TRBV11-2	ASSSQGDYGYT
many	14	TRBJ2-1	TRBV7-2	ASSLLSGGRGNEQF
many	13	TRBJ2-1	TRBV9	ASSVFLAGEAEQF
-	13	TRBJ2-1	TRBV7-9	ASSLGAGLGNEQF
-	12	TRBJ2-7	TRBV5-1	ASSLTGGPVEQY
medium-sized	13	TRBJ2-3	TRBV12-3/TRBV12-4	ASSLSSGGTDTQY
-	13	TRBJ1-2	TRBV28	ASSSTGVSNYCYT
many	12	TRBJ1-1	TRBV4-1	ASSQEGGITEAF
many	13	TRBJ2-3	TRBV7-9	ASSLIAGLRDTQY
many	15	TRBJ1-1	TRBV7-9	ASSSPRDRELITEAF
medium-sized	16	TRBJ1-2	TRBV6-9	ASTTRGATGGLPYGYT
many	13	TRBJ1-3	TRBV18	ASSGDGHSGNTIY
many	11	TRBJ1-2	TRBV15	ATSPTANYGYT
many	11	TRBJ1-1	TRBV10-3	ATRGQTDTEAF
-	14	TRBJ2-2	TRBV6-2/TRBV6-3	ASSYSRGSAGVELF
-	14	TRBJ2-7	TRBV20-1	IAREGTRTGGYEQY
-	12	TRBJ2-7	TRBV5-1	ASSLSQGSHEQY